The clone carrying this T cell receptor beta chain was seen at least ten times. As it was prepared, the TCRbeta library received unique molecular identifiers. Each CDR3 protein is one row after TCRdb ran MiXCR on the PCR reads. The top ten clones hold roughly 3.3% of a sample with 500,000 to 600,000 distinct CDR3 sequences, around 20% of them seen once. The data derive from a study of T-cell reconstitution after alpha-beta-depleted transplantation in children. The V gene lost 6 bases and the J gene lost 5 bases, with 19 bases spanning the gap. CDR1 is MNHNS, CDR2 SASEGT, per germline. The CDR3 runs to 15 residues.

The specimen was PBMCs from the stem cell graft donor, collected from the stem cell graft. The receptor was isolated from a human donor who donated a stem cell graft to a child with acute lymphoblastic leukemia. This chain joins TRBV6-1 and TRBJ1-1; TRBD1 might be the D (6 bases). This CDR3 reads CASSPTRGRGTEAFF. CDR3 DNA sequence: TGTGCCAGCAGCCCGACCCGGGGGCGGGGTACTGAAGCTTTCTTT.